Following are 17 T cell receptor beta chains from one sample sequenced in a study of T cell responses to AZD1222 COVID-19 vaccine. The repertoire was sequenced with immunoSEQ multiplex PCR; TCRdb's copy has only in-frame clones and lacks some. The sample consists of fewer than 150,000 clones, more than 85% of them appearing once. Source: peripheral blood, taken 28 days after the second AZD1222 dose. These TCRs come from an adult who received the AZD1222 COVID-19 vaccine.

This clone was seen only once. This chain connects TRBV6-5 to TRBJ2-7, with D unresolved. This CDR3 spans 15 amino acids. V shed 6 bases and J shed 0 bases, with 15 bases lying between them. CDR1 and CDR2 (germline): MNHEY, SVGAGI. The chain's CDR3 is CASRFWGEHSYEQYF. CDR3 nucleotides: TGTGCCAGCAGATTCTGGGGTGAGCACTCCTACGAGCAGTACTTC.

The chain joins TRBV6-2 or TRBV6-3 to TRBJ1-2; the D is unclear. Per germline, CDR1 MNHEY and CDR2 SVGEGT. This CDR3 spans 13 amino acids. The V end was cut by 4 bases, the J end by 5 bases, with 11 bases between. The CDR3 DNA follows: TGTGCCAGCAGTTTCTCTCCAGGATATGGCTACACCTTC. Translation: CASSFSPGYGYTF.

This rearrangement joins TRBV29-1 to TRBJ2-3; possible D gene TRBD2, 6 bases. CDR3 size: 16 residues. Per germline, CDR1 SQVTM and CDR2 ANQGSEA. Trimming removed 6 bases at V and 4 bases at J, with 23 bases between. CDR3 in amino acids: CSVVLVGRIIPDTQYF. The CDR3 DNA is TGCAGCGTCGTGCTTGTAGGGAGGATAATCCCAGATACGCAGTATTTT.

The chain carries TRBV29-1 and TRBJ1-2; the D is unclear. In germline, CDR1 is SQVTM, CDR2 ANQGSEA. V lost 4 bases and J 5 bases, leaving 17 bases between the germline ends. This CDR3 has 14 amino acids. The CDR3 protein is CSVVEGRTGYGYTF. DNA for the CDR3: TGCAGCGTTGTCGAAGGGCGGACGGGGTATGGCTACACCTTC.

This chain links TRBV10-3 with TRBJ2-7; D is ambiguous. From germline, CDR1 is ENHRY and CDR2 SYGVKD. This CDR3 contains 13 residues. V lost 1 base, J lost 7 bases, and 11 bases lay in between. The CDR3 region has the DNA TGTGCCATCAGTGAGTATACCCCTCAGGAGCAGTACTTC. It encodes CAISEYTPQEQYF.

This chain joins TRBV25-1 and TRBJ2-5; no reliable D call. The length of the CDR3 is 14 residues. Germline CDR1 reads MGHDK; CDR2 reads SYGVNS. V lost 3 bases, J lost 2 bases, and 10 bases lay in between. CDR3 sequence (DNA): TGTGCCAGCAGTGACCTTGGGCCACAAGAGACCCAGTACTTC. This sequence encodes CASSDLGPQETQYF.

The V and J genes are TRBV6-1 and TRBJ1-5; D remains unclear. There are 15 residues in the CDR3. The germline CDR1 and CDR2 sequences are MNHNS and SASEGT. Trimming removed 2 bases from V and 4 bases from J, with 12 bases in between. CDR3 sequence reads: CASSESLSGNQPQHF. In DNA form, the CDR3 reads TGTGCCAGCAGTGAAAGTCTGTCGGGAAATCAGCCCCAGCATTTT.

The chain joins TRBV2 to TRBJ1-2, with 10 bases matching TRBD1. The junction had 3 bases not matched to a gene; V was cut back by 6 bases and J by 5 bases. This CDR3 spans 13 amino acids. CDR1 is SNHLY and CDR2 is FYNNEI in the germline V gene. The CDR3 DNA is TGTGCCAGCAGGACGGACAGGGGGTATGGCTACACCTTC. Protein sequence: CASRTDRGYGYTF.

This clone occurred once. This chain joins TRBV11-2 and TRBJ2-7; 10 bases fit TRBD2. Per the germline V gene, CDR1 is SGHAT and CDR2 is FQNNGV. Losses at the gene ends were 5 bases for V and 1 base for J; bases not matched to a gene: 14. This CDR3 comprises 18 residues. This CDR3 reads CASSPAGSGGAFSYEQYF. The CDR3, as DNA: TGTGCCAGCAGCCCAGCTGGGAGCGGGGGGGCCTTTTCCTACGAGCAGTACTTC.

This chain links TRBV27 with TRBJ2-5; 14 bases fit TRBD2. Trimming removed 4 bases from V and 1 base from J; junction bases left unmatched: 5. This CDR3 is 17 amino acids long. From germline, CDR1 is MNHEY and CDR2 SMNVEV (reference sequence). The CDR3 sequence: CASSSGGLAGVQETQYF. CDR3 coding DNA: TGTGCCAGCAGTTCGGGGGGACTAGCGGGGGTCCAAGAGACCCAGTACTTC.

This clone has more than one count but fewer than ten. The chain couples TRBV11-2 to TRBJ1-1; D possibly corresponds to TRBD1 (5 bases). The CDR3 has 17 residues. In germline, CDR1 is SGHAT, CDR2 FQNNGV. V was clipped by 5 bases and J by 0 bases, with 19 bases between them. DNA for the CDR3: TGTGCCAGCAGCCCTGACCCTCGACAGAACATGAACACTGAAGCTTTCTTT. Its protein product is CASSPDPRQNMNTEAFF.

This chain uses TRBV30 with TRBJ2-5; 7 nucleotides align to TRBD1. Germline assignment: CDR1 GTSNPN and CDR2 SVGIG (reference sequence). There are 13 residues in the CDR3. V was pared by 4 bases and J by 1 base, with 3 bases of the junction left unmatched. DNA of the CDR3: TGTGCCTGGACTCGGGACAGCCAAGAGACCCAGTACTTC. The encoded protein is CAWTRDSQETQYF.

This clone was seen a handful of times. The chain links TRBV19 to TRBJ1-1, with D possibly being TRBD1 (6 bases). V dropped 6 bases and J dropped 4 bases, with 15 bases sitting between them. The germline V gene has CDR1 LNHDA and CDR2 SQIVND (reference sequence). The CDR3 has 14 residues. The CDR3 region is CASRGRGRGTEAFF. The CDR3 DNA sequence: TGTGCCAGTAGAGGTCGGGGCAGGGGCACTGAAGCTTTCTTT.

The gene calls are TRBV7-9 and TRBJ1-5; TRBD1 is a possible D gene (5 bases). V was pared by 3 bases and J by 2 bases, with 14 bases between. There are 16 residues in the CDR3. Germline V gene sequence: CDR1 SEHNR, CDR2 FQNEAQ (reference sequence). In DNA, the CDR3 is TGTGCCAGCAGCTTGGAGGGGCTGGGGGGCAATCAGCCCCAGCATTTT. Translated, it gives CASSLEGLGGNQPQHF. The entire variable domain, with the rest obtained from reference TRBV7-9 and TRBJ1-5, is as follows: DTGVSQNPRHKITKRGQNVTFRCDPISEHNRLYWYRQTLGQGPEFLTYFQNEAQLEKSRLLSDRFSAERPKGSFSTLEIQRTEQGDSAMYLCASSLEGLGGNQPQHFGDGTRLSIL.

V and J are TRBV5-8 and TRBJ2-7; D not certain. This CDR3 contains 14 residues. Trimming removed 4 bases from V and 3 bases from J, with 14 bases in between. Per germline, CDR1 SGHTS and CDR2 YDEGEE. CDR3 loop: CASSPMVDGYEQYF. The CDR3 DNA follows: TGTGCCAGCAGCCCAATGGTGGACGGCTACGAGCAGTACTTC.

The CDR3 nucleotides read TGTGCCAGCAGAGGAGACAGGGGATGGGGCACAGATACGCAGTATTTT. Amino acid sequence: CASRGDRGWGTDTQYF. This chain uses TRBV7-2 with TRBJ2-3; 8 bases agree with TRBD1. CDR1 is SGHTA and CDR2 is FQGNSA in the germline V gene. V lost 6 bases and J lost 1; bases outside the gene matches: 9. The CDR3 covers 16 residues.

The J gene is TRBJ2-3, the V gene TRBV11-2, with 10 bases that match TRBD1. The CDR3 length is 15 residues. Unmatched junction bases numbered 2, after V lost 1 base and J lost 4 bases. CDR1 and CDR2 from the germline V gene are SGHAT and FQNNGV. The CDR3: CASSLVGQGADTQYF. The CDR3 DNA sequence: TGTGCCAGCAGCTTAGTCGGACAGGGGGCAGATACGCAGTATTTT.